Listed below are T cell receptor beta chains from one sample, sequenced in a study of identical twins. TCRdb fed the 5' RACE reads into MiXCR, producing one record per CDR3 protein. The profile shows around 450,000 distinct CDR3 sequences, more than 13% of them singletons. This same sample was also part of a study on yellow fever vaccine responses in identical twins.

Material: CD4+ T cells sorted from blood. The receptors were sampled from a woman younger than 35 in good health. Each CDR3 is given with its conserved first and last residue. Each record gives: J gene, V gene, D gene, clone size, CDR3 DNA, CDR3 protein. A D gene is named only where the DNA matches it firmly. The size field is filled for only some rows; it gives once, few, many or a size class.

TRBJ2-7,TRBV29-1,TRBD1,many,TGCAGCGTTGAAGAATGGACAGGGGGCGGCTACGAGCAGTACTTC,CSVEEWTGGGYEQYF
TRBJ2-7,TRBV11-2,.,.,TGTGCCAGCAGCAGGGACTTCGTCTACGAGCAGTACTTC,CASSRDFVYEQYF
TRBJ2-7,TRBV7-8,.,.,TGTGCCAGCAGCCCCCTAACTCAGTCCTACGAGCAGTACTTC,CASSPLTQSYEQYF
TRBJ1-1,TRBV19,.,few,TGTGCCAGTAGTCGGACAGCCAATGAAGCTTTCTTT,CASSRTANEAFF
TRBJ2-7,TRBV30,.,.,TGTGCCTGGAGCGCGGACAGAGTTAACGAGCAGTACTTC,CAWSADRVNEQYF
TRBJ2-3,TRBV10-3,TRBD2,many,TGTGCCATCAGCCAGCGGGGGCCCCCGGAGGATACGCAGTATTTT,CAISQRGPPEDTQYF
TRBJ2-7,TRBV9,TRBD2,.,TGTGCCAGCAGCCCTAAAACTAGCGGGAGGGCAGAGCAGTACTTC,CASSPKTSGRAEQYF
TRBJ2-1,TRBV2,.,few,TGTGCCAGCAGTGAAGGTTGGGATGAGCAGTTCTTC,CASSEGWDEQFF
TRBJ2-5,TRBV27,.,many,TGTGCCAGCAGTTACAGGCTCCAAGAGACCCAGTACTTC,CASSYRLQETQYF
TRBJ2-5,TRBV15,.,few,TGTGCCACCAGCAGAGATAAGGGGGGGCTAGAGACCCAGTACTTC,CATSRDKGGLETQYF
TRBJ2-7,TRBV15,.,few,TGTGCCACCAGCAGAGAGCAGCGGCAGGGTTCCGAGCAGTACTTC,CATSREQRQGSEQYF
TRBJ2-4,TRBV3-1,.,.,TGTGCCAGCAGCCAAGCGGGGGATCTAGCCAAAAACATTCAGTACTTC,CASSQAGDLAKNIQYF
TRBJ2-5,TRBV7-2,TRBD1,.,TGTGCCAGCAGCTGGGACAGGGGGCCAGAGACCCAGTACTTC,CASSWDRGPETQYF
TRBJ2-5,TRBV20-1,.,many,TGCAGTGCTAGACTAGCGGAGACCCAGTACTTC,CSARLAETQYF